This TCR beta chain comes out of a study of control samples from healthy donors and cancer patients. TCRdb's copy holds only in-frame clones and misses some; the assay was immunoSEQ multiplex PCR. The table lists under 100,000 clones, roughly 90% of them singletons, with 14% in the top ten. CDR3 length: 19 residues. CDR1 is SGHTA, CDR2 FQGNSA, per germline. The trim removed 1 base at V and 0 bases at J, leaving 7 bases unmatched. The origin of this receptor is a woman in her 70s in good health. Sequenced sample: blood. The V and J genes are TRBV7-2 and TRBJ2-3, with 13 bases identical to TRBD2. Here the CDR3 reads CASSLGLAGGHTSTDTQYF. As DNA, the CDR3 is TGTGCCAGCAGCTTAGGACTAGCGGGAGGCCATACTAGCACAGATACGCAGTATTTT.